The 8 T cell receptor beta chains in this list originate from one sample, sequenced in a study of blood T cell repertoires in COVID-19. Sequencing was performed with immunoSEQ multiplex PCR; in TCRdb, only in-frame clones are kept and a portion is missing. The sample contains under 300,000 clones, about nine tenths of which appear only once. The sequencing input was peripheral blood. The receptors derive from a woman in her twenties or thirties with active or convalescent COVID-19.

The chain uses TRBV2 and TRBJ1-3; D unresolved. Germline assignment: CDR1 SNHLY and CDR2 FYNNEI. CDR3 length equals 14 residues. Trimming took 5 bases from V and 0 from J, leaving 8 bases between them. The CDR3 here is CASSRGISGNTIYF. The CDR3 DNA reads as TGTGCCAGCAGTCGGGGAATCTCTGGAAACACCATATATTTT.

The rearrangement links TRBV10-3 to TRBJ1-1; no clear D gene. There are 14 residues in the CDR3. Between the trimmed V and J ends, which lost 6 bases and 3 bases, there was a span of 14 bases. Germline CDR1 ENHRY, CDR2 SYGVKD. DNA of the CDR3: TGTGCCATCAGGGGGAGTGTAGGGTACACTGAAGCTTTCTTT. The encoded protein is CAIRGSVGYTEAFF.

This chain joins TRBV6-5 and TRBJ1-1; 7 bases line up with TRBD1. J gave up 4 bases and V 6 bases, and 8 bases lay outside the gene matches. The CDR3 covers 14 residues. Germline loops: CDR1 MNHEY, CDR2 SVGAGI. The chain's CDR3 is CASSLRGQITEAFF. DNA of the CDR3: TGTGCCAGCAGCCTACGGGGACAGATCACTGAAGCTTTCTTT.

Only a few counts were recorded for this clone. Additional DNA sequences in this sample encode the identical CDR3. V is TRBV19 and J is TRBJ2-7; 7 bases agree with TRBD1. This CDR3 is built from 14 residues. J was trimmed by 3 bases and V by 2 bases; bases with no gene match: 4. The germline V gene encodes CDR1 LNHDA and CDR2 SQIVND (reference sequence). As DNA, the CDR3 is TGTGCCAGTAGTATAACGACAGGGATCTACGAGCAGTACTTC. It translates to CASSITTGIYEQYF.

The rearrangement links TRBV5-4 to TRBJ2-2; 7 bases match TRBD2. This CDR3 region has 14 residues. Germline V lookup: CDR1 SGHNT, CDR2 YYREEE (reference sequence). The junction had 1 base not matched to a gene; V was cut back by 2 bases and J by 3 bases. Here the CDR3 reads CASSFAGDTGELFF. In DNA form, the CDR3 reads TGTGCCAGCAGCTTCGCGGGGGACACCGGGGAGCTGTTTTTT.

The chain is built from TRBV5-1 and TRBJ2-1, with 8 bases aligning to TRBD2. The V segment lost 3 bases and the J segment 4 bases; nucleotides outside the gene matches: 6. CDR1 and CDR2 from the germline V gene are SGHRS and YFSETQ. The CDR3 runs 15 residues. CDR3 loop: CASSYPTGGYNEQFF. As DNA, the CDR3 is TGCGCCAGCAGCTACCCCACGGGGGGGTACAATGAGCAGTTCTTC.

In DNA, the CDR3 is TGTGCCATCAGTGTGGGGGCTGGTCGGGAATCACCCCTCCACTTT. Its protein is CAISVGAGRESPLHF. The chain recombines TRBV10-3 with TRBJ1-6; a possible D gene is TRBD1 (6 bases). V was shortened by 4 bases and J by 10 bases, with 17 bases between the two germline ends. The V gene's germline CDR1 is ENHRY and CDR2 SYGVKD. This CDR3 contains 15 residues.

The gene calls are TRBV6-5 and TRBJ2-3; 9 bases are shared with TRBD2. This CDR3 is built from 11 residues. The ends lost 4 bases at V and 14 bases at J; junction bases unmatched: 4. Germline V gene data show CDR1 as MNHEY and CDR2 as SVGAGI. This CDR3 reads CASSFGTSWYF. In nucleotides, the CDR3 is TGTGCCAGCAGTTTCGGGACTAGCTGGTATTTT.